Listed here are 13 T cell receptor beta chains from one sample, sequenced in a study of blood T cell repertoires in COVID-19. The repertoire was sequenced with immunoSEQ multiplex PCR; TCRdb's copy has only in-frame clones and lacks some. This table holds about 180,000 clones, approximately 87% found once. Sequences were obtained from peripheral blood. Receptors were obtained from an older man with active or convalescent COVID-19.

The genes are TRBV28 and TRBJ1-5; TRBD1 matches at 12 bases. The CDR3 runs to 16 residues. Germline CDR1 reads MDHEN; CDR2 reads SYDVKM. With 6 bases clipped from V and 5 bases from J, the junction kept 8 bases outside the gene matches. CDR3 loop: CASRPRGQGADQPQHF. In DNA form, the CDR3 reads TGTGCCAGCAGACCGAGGGGACAGGGGGCGGATCAGCCCCAGCATTTT.

The J gene is TRBJ1-6, the V gene TRBV7-3; D possibly corresponds to TRBD1 (5 bases). The CDR3 is 16 residues long. The germline CDR1 and CDR2 sequences are SGHTA and FQGTGA. Trimming shortened V by 5 bases and J by 5 bases, and 16 bases separated the two germline ends. The CDR3 sequence is CASSLNSGFDNSPLHF. The CDR3 DNA reads as TGTGCCAGCAGCCTAAACTCAGGGTTTGATAATTCACCCCTCCACTTT.

V is TRBV5-1 and J is TRBJ1-1, with 7 bases aligning to TRBD1. Germline CDR1 and CDR2: SGHRS and YFSETQ. V lost 4 bases to trimming and J lost 5 bases; unmatched junction nucleotides: 8. The CDR3 has 14 residues. The CDR3 DNA reads TGCGCCAGCAGCGCCCTGACAGGGCAGACTGAAGCTTTCTTT. Protein product: CASSALTGQTEAFF.

The V call is TRBV9, the J call TRBJ1-5; a possible D gene is TRBD1 (6 bases). This CDR3 comprises 15 residues. Trimming took off 1 base at V and 3 bases at J, with 11 bases between the two ends. The germline V gene has CDR1 SGDLS and CDR2 YYNGEE. The CDR3 is CASSVHRAVNQPQHF. For the CDR3, the DNA is TGTGCCAGCAGCGTACACAGGGCGGTCAATCAGCCCCAGCATTTT.

This chain uses TRBV23-1 with TRBJ2-3, with a possible D match to TRBD1 (6 bases). TRBV23-1 is annotated as an ORF whose role is uncertain. V was shortened by 2 bases and J by 5 bases, with 14 bases between the two germline ends. This CDR3 has 15 residues. CDR3: CASSQRGGTEDTQYF. Written as DNA, the CDR3 is TGCGCCAGCAGTCAAAGAGGGGGAACTGAAGATACGCAGTATTTT.

V usage is TRBV9 and J usage is TRBJ2-6, with D perhaps matching TRBD1 (6 bases). The CDR3 sequence is 17 residues long. The germline V gene encodes CDR1 SGDLS and CDR2 YYNGEE. V was cut by 0 bases and J by 2 bases, with 12 bases left in between. CDR3: CASSVGRGEAGANVLTF. In DNA, the CDR3 is TGTGCCAGCAGCGTAGGCAGGGGCGAGGCTGGGGCCAACGTCCTGACTTTC.

The chain is built from TRBV9 and TRBJ2-3; the D is unclear. The CDR3 totals 14 residues. Germline assignment: CDR1 SGDLS and CDR2 YYNGEE. Trimming took off 0 bases at V and 1 base at J, with 6 bases between the two ends. CDR3 nucleotide sequence: TGTGCCAGCAGCGTAGAAGAGGGCACAGATACGCAGTATTTT. Its translation is CASSVEEGTDTQYF.

The chain joins TRBV6-5 to TRBJ1-5; TRBD1 matches at 9 bases. The CDR3 totals 14 residues. CDR1 MNHEY and CDR2 SVGAGI come from the germline V gene. V was clipped by 6 bases and J by 3 bases; unmatched bases: 3. The CDR3: CASRRDRDNQPQHF. CDR3 in DNA: TGTGCCAGCAGACGGGACAGGGACAATCAGCCCCAGCATTTT.

Points on this clone: The junction does not match germline at one end; this may be a read error. The genes are TRBV7-7 and TRBJ2-3; possibly TRBD1 for D (6 bases). CDR1 is SSHAT and CDR2 is FNYEAQ in the germline V gene (reference sequence). This CDR3 has 13 residues. CDR3 loop: CASSLAQGDTQYF. The CDR3 DNA reads TGTGCTAGCAGCTTAGCGCAGGGGGATACGCAGTATTTT.

The gene calls are TRBV7-2 and TRBJ2-7; 10 bases agree with TRBD2. Per the germline V gene, CDR1 is SGHTA and CDR2 is FQGNSA. Trimming took 3 bases from V and 1 from J; bases not matched to a gene: 3. The CDR3 runs to 15 residues. CDR3: CASSFRLAGSYEQYF. CDR3 coding DNA: TGTGCCAGCAGCTTTAGACTAGCGGGTTCCTACGAGCAGTACTTC.

J is TRBJ1-2 and V is TRBV7-2; TRBD1 matches at 9 bases. The CDR3 loop spans 18 amino acids. Per the germline V gene, CDR1 is SGHTA and CDR2 is FQGNSA. V dropped 3 bases and J dropped 2; count of bases not matched to a gene: 13. The chain's CDR3 is CASSFNHVPGQGNYGYTF. CDR3 bases: TGTGCCAGCAGCTTCAACCACGTCCCGGGACAGGGAAACTATGGCTACACCTTC.

The chain combines TRBV11-2 with TRBJ1-3; unclear D gene. The CDR3 consists of 15 residues. Trimming left V 1 base short and J 0 bases short, with 7 bases between. Germline V CDR1 and CDR2: SGHAT, FQNNGV. As DNA, the CDR3 is TGTGCCAGCAGCTTAGGACGGAGCTCTGGAAACACCATATATTTT. It is translated as CASSLGRSSGNTIYF.

The V call is TRBV2, the J call TRBJ1-4, with a possible D match to TRBD1 (6 bases). CDR1 is SNHLY and CDR2 is FYNNEI in the germline V gene. Trimming removed 6 bases at V and 2 bases at J, with 10 bases between. The CDR3 is 14 residues long. The CDR3 region has the DNA TGTGCCAGCAGGGGAGACAGGACTAATGAAAAACTGTTTTTT. Its translation is CASRGDRTNEKLFF. The full variable domain, in which reference TRBV2 and TRBJ1-4 provide the parts outside the CDR3, is EPEVTQTPSHQVTQMGQEVILRCVPISNHLYFYWYRQILGQKVEFLVSFYNNEISEKSEIFDDQFSVERPDGSNFTLKIRSTKLEDSAMYFCASRGDRTNEKLFFGSGTQLSVL.